This is a list of T cell receptor beta chains from one sample in a study of blood T cell repertoires in COVID-19. The assay was immunoSEQ multiplex PCR, and TCRdb's table has in-frame clones only and misses some. The repertoire consists of around 80,000 clones, with about four fifths occurring once and the leading ten covering around 13%. What was sequenced was peripheral blood. All receptors derive from a human donor in a cohort sampled during active COVID-19. CDR3s include the opening cysteine and the closing phenylalanine or tryptophan. Each record gives: CDR3 DNA, CDR3 protein, J gene, V gene, clone size, D gene. A D gene is named only where the DNA matches it firmly. Clone size is given for some rows only: seen once, a few or many times, or a class if the clone is expanded.

CDR3nt: TGTGCCAGCACCTTTAGCGGGGGGTTTATGAATGAGCAGTTCTTC
CDR3aa: CASTFSGGFMNEQFF
j_gene: TRBJ2-1
v_gene: TRBV3-1/TRBV3-2
abundance: once
d_gene: TRBD2

CDR3nt: TGTGCCAGCAGCTTCGGACAGAATGCGAACACCGGGGAGCTGTTTTTT
CDR3aa: CASSFGQNANTGELFF
j_gene: TRBJ2-2
v_gene: TRBV5-4
abundance: NA
d_gene: NA

CDR3nt: TGTGCCAGCAGCCTGCAAGAGACCCAGTACTTC
CDR3aa: CASSLQETQYF
j_gene: TRBJ2-5
v_gene: TRBV5-8
abundance: NA
d_gene: NA

CDR3nt: TGCAGTGCCAGTTCGACTAGTTTGTACGAGCAGTACTTC
CDR3aa: CSASSTSLYEQYF
j_gene: TRBJ2-7
v_gene: TRBV20-1
abundance: once
d_gene: NA

CDR3nt: TGTGCCAGCAGCCCAGGACCGGGACTAGCGGTAGACAATGAGCAGTTCTTC
CDR3aa: CASSPGPGLAVDNEQFF
j_gene: TRBJ2-1
v_gene: TRBV7-9
abundance: NA
d_gene: TRBD2

CDR3nt: TGTGCCAGCAGCCAAAGGGGGGGTCGAGAGACCCAGTACTTC
CDR3aa: CASSQRGGRETQYF
j_gene: TRBJ2-5
v_gene: TRBV7-2
abundance: NA
d_gene: NA

CDR3nt: TGTGCCAGCAGCGTAGGAAGGGGAGGGTATGGTTCACCCCTCCACTTT
CDR3aa: CASSVGRGGYGSPLHF
j_gene: TRBJ1-6
v_gene: TRBV9
abundance: NA
d_gene: NA

CDR3nt: TGCGCCAGCAGCTTGGTGGGGGCAGGCACAGATACGCAGTATTTT
CDR3aa: CASSLVGAGTDTQYF
j_gene: TRBJ2-3
v_gene: TRBV5-1
abundance: NA
d_gene: NA

CDR3nt: TGTGCCAGCAGTAGATACGGGACAGGGGGCTCCTACAATGAGCAGTTCTTC
CDR3aa: CASSRYGTGGSYNEQFF
j_gene: TRBJ2-1
v_gene: TRBV6-6
abundance: NA
d_gene: TRBD1

CDR3nt: TGTGCCAGCTCACCACCGGGGACACTACGGCGGACCATATATTTT
CDR3aa: CASSPPGTLRRTIYF
j_gene: TRBJ1-3
v_gene: TRBV18
abundance: once
d_gene: NA

CDR3nt: TGTGCCAGCAGCGGGGCGGGGGGGCCCCAAGAGACCCAGTACTTC
CDR3aa: CASSGAGGPQETQYF
j_gene: TRBJ2-5
v_gene: TRBV9
abundance: NA
d_gene: TRBD2

CDR3nt: TGTGCCAGCAGCCGGCCGGGTGGGGAGCAGTACTTC
CDR3aa: CASSRPGGEQYF
j_gene: TRBJ2-7
v_gene: TRBV9
abundance: medium-sized
d_gene: NA

CDR3nt: TGTGCCAGCAGTTTGGCACTATACTCCTACGAGCAGTACTTC
CDR3aa: CASSLALYSYEQYF
j_gene: TRBJ2-7
v_gene: TRBV28
abundance: NA
d_gene: NA

CDR3nt: TGCAGCGTTGATAGTTGGGGCGGTAGCACAGATACGCAGTATTTT
CDR3aa: CSVDSWGGSTDTQYF
j_gene: TRBJ2-3
v_gene: TRBV29-1
abundance: NA
d_gene: NA

CDR3nt: TGCAGCCTCACTAGATCAGAGACCCAGTACTTC
CDR3aa: CSLTRSETQYF
j_gene: TRBJ2-5
v_gene: TRBV29-1
abundance: few
d_gene: NA

CDR3nt: TGTGCCAGCAGTTTTAGCTCCTACGAGCAGTACTTC
CDR3aa: CASSFSSYEQYF
j_gene: TRBJ2-7
v_gene: TRBV3-1/TRBV3-2
abundance: NA
d_gene: NA

CDR3nt: TGTGCCAGTAGCCTAGGGGGACAGGGGGCGTCTGGGGCCAACGTCCTGACTTTC
CDR3aa: CASSLGGQGASGANVLTF
j_gene: TRBJ2-6
v_gene: TRBV19
abundance: NA
d_gene: TRBD1

CDR3nt: TGTGCCAGCAGCTCAACTCCACGGACAGTTTCACCCCTCCACTTT
CDR3aa: CASSSTPRTVSPLHF
j_gene: TRBJ1-6
v_gene: TRBV5-8
abundance: NA
d_gene: NA

CDR3nt: TGTGCCAGCAGCTTAACGCCACTAGCGGGGGGCTACAATGAGCAGTTCTTC
CDR3aa: CASSLTPLAGGYNEQFF
j_gene: TRBJ2-1
v_gene: TRBV7-3
abundance: NA
d_gene: TRBD2

CDR3nt: TGCGCCAGCAGCCTCGGACAGCCCTCAACTAATGAAAAACTGTTTTTT
CDR3aa: CASSLGQPSTNEKLFF
j_gene: TRBJ1-4
v_gene: TRBV5-1
abundance: NA
d_gene: NA

CDR3nt: TGTGCCAGCAGCTTGGCAGGCCCCCCCCAACCGAACACTGAAGCTTTCTTT
CDR3aa: CASSLAGPPQPNTEAFF
j_gene: TRBJ1-1
v_gene: TRBV5-8
abundance: NA
d_gene: NA

CDR3nt: TGCGCCAGCAGTGACAGTTTATCCTACGAGCAGTACTTC
CDR3aa: CASSDSLSYEQYF
j_gene: TRBJ2-7
v_gene: TRBV10-1
abundance: NA
d_gene: NA

CDR3nt: TGTGCCAGCAGTTTCCCAGGGGGCTCTAATGAGCAGTTCTTC
CDR3aa: CASSFPGGSNEQFF
j_gene: TRBJ2-1
v_gene: TRBV6-6
abundance: NA
d_gene: TRBD1

CDR3nt: TGTGCCAGCAGCGCAGGACTAGCGGGGATGCAGTTCTTC
CDR3aa: CASSAGLAGMQFF
j_gene: TRBJ2-1
v_gene: TRBV9
abundance: NA
d_gene: TRBD2

CDR3nt: TGTGCCAGCTATGGGCCGAACACTGAAGCTTTCTTT
CDR3aa: CASYGPNTEAFF
j_gene: TRBJ1-1
v_gene: TRBV25-1
abundance: NA
d_gene: NA

CDR3nt: TGTGCCAGCAGCCGACAGGGGGGGACCTACGAGCAGTACTTC
CDR3aa: CASSRQGGTYEQYF
j_gene: TRBJ2-7
v_gene: TRBV25-1
abundance: many
d_gene: TRBD1

CDR3nt: TGTGCCAGCAGTCAAGGGACAGGCCCAACCAGGTATTTT
CDR3aa: CASSQGTGPTRYF
j_gene: TRBJ2-3
v_gene: TRBV27
abundance: NA
d_gene: TRBD1

CDR3nt: TGTGCCAGCAGTGACAGGGATCGAGAGACCCAGTACTTC
CDR3aa: CASSDRDRETQYF
j_gene: TRBJ2-5
v_gene: TRBV2
abundance: NA
d_gene: NA

CDR3nt: TGTGCTAGTGGTTTGGTACGTTCACCGGGACAGCAGACAAATAGCAATCAGCCCCAGCATTTT
CDR3aa: CASGLVRSPGQQTNSNQPQHF
j_gene: TRBJ1-5
v_gene: TRBV12-5
abundance: NA
d_gene: TRBD1

CDR3nt: TGTGCCAGCAGGCCGATAAAGCGGGGGAGCGCTGTCACAGATACGCAGTATTTT
CDR3aa: CASRPIKRGSAVTDTQYF
j_gene: TRBJ2-3
v_gene: TRBV11-2
abundance: NA
d_gene: TRBD2

CDR3nt: TGCAGTGCAAGTCGGGGGATAGTCAATCAGCCCCAGCATTTT
CDR3aa: CSASRGIVNQPQHF
j_gene: TRBJ1-5
v_gene: TRBV20-1
abundance: once
d_gene: NA

CDR3nt: TGTGCCAGCAGCTTAGTGTCAGGTAGCAATCAGCCCCAGCATTTT
CDR3aa: CASSLVSGSNQPQHF
j_gene: TRBJ1-5
v_gene: TRBV7-2
abundance: NA
d_gene: NA

CDR3nt: TGTGCCAGCAGCCGAAGATCCGGGACTAGGGCCTACGAGCAGTACTTC
CDR3aa: CASSRRSGTRAYEQYF
j_gene: TRBJ2-7
v_gene: TRBV3-1/TRBV3-2
abundance: few
d_gene: TRBD2

CDR3nt: TGTGCCAGCAGTGAACCTAGGGGTCTTCTTTATGGCTACACCTTC
CDR3aa: CASSEPRGLLYGYTF
j_gene: TRBJ1-2
v_gene: TRBV25-1
abundance: NA
d_gene: NA

CDR3nt: TGCGCCAGCAGCCACTTGAACACTGAAGCTTTCTTT
CDR3aa: CASSHLNTEAFF
j_gene: TRBJ1-1
v_gene: TRBV4-1
abundance: NA
d_gene: NA

CDR3nt: TGCGCCAGCAGCTTGGTTCCCGCCGGACAGGGGCTGACCGGGGAGCTGTTTTTT
CDR3aa: CASSLVPAGQGLTGELFF
j_gene: TRBJ2-2
v_gene: TRBV5-1
abundance: NA
d_gene: TRBD1

CDR3nt: TGTGGGAGTTACACCAGCAATCAGCCCCAGCATTTT
CDR3aa: CGSYTSNQPQHF
j_gene: TRBJ1-5
v_gene: TRBV28
abundance: NA
d_gene: NA

CDR3nt: TGTGCCAGCAGCCGGGCGGCAGCGGGGGGATATGAGCAGTTCTTC
CDR3aa: CASSRAAAGGYEQFF
j_gene: TRBJ2-1
v_gene: TRBV3-1/TRBV3-2
abundance: once
d_gene: TRBD2

CDR3nt: TGTGCCAACCCCCGGCAGGGCGGCTACACCTTC
CDR3aa: CANPRQGGYTF
j_gene: TRBJ1-2
v_gene: TRBV27
abundance: NA
d_gene: NA

CDR3nt: TGCAGCGGCCGGGACAGTAATGAAAAACTGTTTTTT
CDR3aa: CSGRDSNEKLFF
j_gene: TRBJ1-4
v_gene: TRBV29-1
abundance: NA
d_gene: TRBD1

CDR3nt: TGCGCCAGCAGTTACGGGCTAGCGGGGGGGCTAGAGACCCAGTACTTC
CDR3aa: CASSYGLAGGLETQYF
j_gene: TRBJ2-5
v_gene: TRBV5-1
abundance: once
d_gene: TRBD2